Shown below are 7 T cell receptor beta chains from a single sample sequenced in a study of CDR3 diversity in severe acne. TCRdb re-derived calls from the PCR reads in MiXCR, one entry per CDR3 protein. This table has over 90,000 distinct CDR3 sequences, roughly half appearing once. The source material was blood. These TCRs come from a male donor with acne.

With respect to this clonotype: A clone one base away is much larger, so this may be a read error. The rearrangement joins TRBV5-6 to TRBJ2-3; 8 nucleotides agree with TRBD2. CDR1 is SGHDT and CDR2 is YYEEEE in the germline V gene. With V trimmed by 4 bases and J by 8 bases, 6 bases remained unmatched. The CDR3 is 13 amino acids. The CDR3 spells CASSAEGLGTQYF. In nucleotides, the CDR3 is TGTGCCAGCAGCGCGGAGGGACTAGGTACGCAGTATTTT.

This clonotype has a count of ten or more. This rearrangement joins TRBV29-1 to TRBJ1-2; D unclear. CDR3 size: 13 residues. The germline V gene encodes CDR1 SQVTM and CDR2 ANQGSEA. The ends were cut back, 0 bases at V and 2 bases at J, with 7 bases in the middle. Written as DNA, the CDR3 is TGCAGCGTTGAAGATCTGGGAAACTATGGCTACACCTTC. Translation: CSVEDLGNYGYTF. Together with reference TRBV29-1 and TRBJ1-2, the CDR3 gives the full variable domain: SAVISQKPSRDICQRGTSLTIQCQVDSQVTMMFWYRQQPGQSLTLIATANQGSEATYESGFVIDKFPISRPNLTFSTLTVSNMSPEDSSIYLCSVEDLGNYGYTFGSGTRLTVV.

As for this clonotype: A much larger clone differs by one base, so this may be a read error. The chain links TRBV4-2 to TRBJ2-1; 12 bases map to TRBD2. The germline CDR1 and CDR2 sequences are LGHNA and YNFKEQ. The V segment lost 3 bases and the J segment 12 bases; nucleotides outside the gene matches: 9. The CDR3 length is 15 residues. The CDR3, as DNA: TGTGCCAGCAGCCAGCTAGCGGGAGGGTTTGATGGGCAGTTCTTC. Amino acids: CASSQLAGGFDGQFF.

This rearrangement joins TRBV15 to TRBJ1-1, with TRBD1 identical over 10 bases. Trimming cost V 8 bases and J 0 bases; bases outside gene matches: 6. The CDR3 has 15 amino acids. Germline V gene sequence: CDR1 LNHNV, CDR2 YYDKDF (reference sequence). CDR3 sequence: CATQDRGALNTEAFF. The CDR3 region has the DNA TGTGCCACCCAGGACAGGGGGGCCCTGAACACTGAAGCTTTCTTT.

This clonotype appeared many times. The J gene is TRBJ2-1, the V gene TRBV7-9; TRBD2 agrees at 10 bases. Germline lookup yields CDR1 SEHNR and CDR2 FQNEAQ (reference sequence). This CDR3 spans 14 amino acids. Unmatched junction bases numbered 1, after V lost 2 bases and J lost 6 bases. CDR3 amino acids: CASSLRTSGNEQFF. As DNA, the CDR3 is TGTGCCAGCAGCTTAAGGACTAGCGGCAATGAGCAGTTCTTC.

The chain is built from TRBV13 and TRBJ2-3; 11 nucleotides match TRBD2. The ends lost 5 bases at V and 2 bases at J; junction bases unmatched: 9. Germline CDR1 reads PRHDT; CDR2 reads FYEKMQ (reference sequence). The CDR3 is 17 amino acids. The DNA of the CDR3 is TGTGCCAGCAGCCCGACTAGCGGGGAGTCAGCCACAGATACGCAGTATTTT. It yields the protein CASSPTSGESATDTQYF.

The chain joins TRBV20-1 to TRBJ2-7, with TRBD1 matching 11 bases. CDR3 size: 17 residues. Germline CDR1 is DFQATT and CDR2 is SNEGSKA (reference sequence). J was trimmed by 3 bases and V by 0 bases; bases with no gene match: 10. Here the CDR3 reads CSARDRLRTGGGYEQYF. CDR3 coding DNA: TGCAGTGCTAGAGATCGTCTCCGGACAGGGGGCGGCTACGAGCAGTACTTC.